The 31 T cell receptor beta chains given below trace back to one sample, sequenced in a study of blood T cell repertoires in COVID-19. Libraries were prepared by immunoSEQ multiplex PCR; TCRdb keeps only in-frame clonotypes and omits some of them. This table holds about 300,000 clones, roughly nine tenths found once. The sequenced sample consisted of peripheral blood. These receptor sequences come from a woman aged 25-40 years with COVID-19, enrolled during active disease.

The J gene is TRBJ2-7, the V gene TRBV10-3; D gene ambiguous. The CDR3 contains 16 residues. Trimming left V 1 base short and J 0 bases short, with 13 bases between. Germline V gene sequence: CDR1 ENHRY, CDR2 SYGVKD. Written as DNA, the CDR3 is TGTGCCATCAGTGAGTATATTTCAGTCAGCTCCTACGAGCAGTACGTC. Residues: CAISEYISVSSYEQYV.

The V gene is TRBV29-1, the J gene TRBJ2-3; 8 bases line up with TRBD1. Germline V gene data show CDR1 as SQVTM and CDR2 as ANQGSEA. CDR3 length equals 15 residues. Trimming removed 3 bases from V and 2 bases from J; junction bases left unmatched: 7. The CDR3 bases are TGCAGCGTTGACCGCCAGGGGGCGCACACAGATACGCAGTATTTT. As protein: CSVDRQGAHTDTQYF.

The genes are TRBV2 and TRBJ1-1; TRBD1 matches 7 bases. V was clipped by 4 bases and J by 7 bases; unmatched bases: 12. Germline V CDR1 and CDR2: SNHLY, FYNNEI. The CDR3 runs 15 residues. The DNA of the CDR3 is TGTGCCAGCAGTGCAGCTGACAGGGTGGTAGATGAAGCTTTCTTT. This gives the protein CASSAADRVVDEAFF.

In DNA form, the CDR3 reads TGTGCCACCGGGCAGACCTCACGAACCGGGGAGCTGTTTTTT. The encoded protein is CATGQTSRTGELFF. The chain joins TRBV15 to TRBJ2-2; D not certain. This CDR3 region has 14 residues. Per germline, CDR1 LNHNV and CDR2 YYDKDF (reference sequence). With 8 bases removed from V and 5 bases from J, the gap between germline ends came to 15 bases.

V gene TRBV5-4 combines with J gene TRBJ1-1; the D gene is possibly TRBD1 (6 bases). Trimming stripped 3 bases from V and 0 bases from J, with 12 bases between. Germline V gene sequence: CDR1 SGHNT, CDR2 YYREEE (reference sequence). The CDR3 runs to 15 residues. CDR3 DNA sequence: TGTGCCAGCAGCTCCTGGGGGACATTGAACACTGAAGCTTTCTTT. Translation gives CASSSWGTLNTEAFF.

The rearrangement links TRBV18 to TRBJ1-2; TRBD1 might be the D (6 bases). V gave up 3 bases and J gave up 8 bases, with 16 bases separating them. The germline V gene encodes CDR1 KGHSH and CDR2 LQKENI. The CDR3 is made up of 14 amino acids. In DNA form, the CDR3 reads TGTGCCAGCTCACCCGAAGGATGGACAGCCGGCTACACCTTC. Protein sequence: CASSPEGWTAGYTF.

This chain uses TRBV4-2 with TRBJ2-5; D unclear. The CDR3 loop spans 14 amino acids. Germline V lookup: CDR1 LGHNA, CDR2 YNFKEQ. Trimming stripped 4 bases from V and 4 bases from J, with 13 bases between. The CDR3 DNA follows: TGTGCCAGCAGCCGAGGTCTGCGCGGAGAGACCCAGTACTTC. It encodes CASSRGLRGETQYF.

This chain connects TRBV25-1 to TRBJ1-4; D perhaps matches TRBD1 (6 bases). V lost 1 base to trimming and J lost 8 bases, with 14 bases between them. Germline CDR1 MGHDK, CDR2 SYGVNS. The CDR3 runs 15 residues. The CDR3, as DNA: TGTGCCAGCAGTGAATGGGAAACAGGGACCGAAAAACTGTTTTTT. It translates to CASSEWETGTEKLFF.

This clone was seen only once. The chain employs TRBV2 and TRBJ1-6; D is possibly TRBD1 (5 bases). The ends were cut back, 6 bases at V and 9 bases at J, with 15 bases in the middle. The CDR3 loop spans 14 amino acids. Per the germline V gene, CDR1 is SNHLY and CDR2 is FYNNEI. CDR3 sequence: CASRGRDYSSPLHF. The CDR3, as DNA: TGTGCCAGCAGGGGCCGGGACTACAGTTCACCCCTCCACTTT. The full variable domain, rest sourced from reference TRBV2 and TRBJ1-6, is EPEVTQTPSHQVTQMGQEVILRCVPISNHLYFYWYRQILGQKVEFLVSFYNNEISEKSEIFDDQFSVERPDGSNFTLKIRSTKLEDSAMYFCASRGRDYSSPLHFGNGTRLTVT.

In DNA, the CDR3 is TGTGCCAGCAGTTTAAACAGGGGAAACGAGCAGTACGTC. Amino acid sequence: CASSLNRGNEQYV. The chain employs TRBV27 and TRBJ2-7, with TRBD1 identical over 7 bases. The CDR3 totals 13 residues. Trimming at V came to 2 bases and at J to 5 bases, leaving 3 bases not matched to a gene. The germline V gene encodes CDR1 MNHEY and CDR2 SMNVEV (reference sequence).

For the CDR3, the DNA is TGCGCCAGCAGCTTGGGTCCCCCTTCCTACGAGCAGTACGTC. Its translation is CASSLGPPSYEQYV. J is TRBJ2-7 and V is TRBV5-1; D unresolved. The germline CDR1 and CDR2 sequences are SGHRS and YFSETQ. Trimming pared 0 bases from V and 1 base from J, leaving 8 bases between. The CDR3 length is 14 residues.

This clone was picked up a small number of times. The chain employs TRBV7-9 and TRBJ2-1; maybe TRBD1 (5 bases). The CDR3 is 13 amino acids. Germline V gene lookup returns CDR1 SEHNR and CDR2 FQNEAQ (reference sequence). With 5 bases removed from V and 6 bases from J, the gap between germline ends came to 11 bases. The CDR3 DNA reads as TGTGCCAGCAGCCCCAGGGCCAGCAATGAGCAGTTCTTC. Translated, it gives CASSPRASNEQFF.

The chain uses TRBV5-1 and TRBJ2-2, with a tentative D call TRBD1 (6 bases). Germline V CDR1 and CDR2: SGHRS, YFSETQ. Between the trimmed V and J ends, which lost 0 bases and 1 base, there was a span of 10 bases. The CDR3 totals 16 residues. The CDR3: CASSLGPQGNTGELFF. CDR3 nucleotide sequence: TGCGCCAGCAGCTTGGGACCACAGGGGAACACCGGGGAGCTGTTTTTT. Full variable domain (rest looked up from reference TRBV5-1 and TRBJ2-2): KAGVTQTPRYLIKTRGQQVTLSCSPISGHRSVSWYQQTPGQGLQFLFEYFSETQRNKGNFPGRFSGRQFSNSRSEMNVSTLELGDSALYLCASSLGPQGNTGELFFGEGSRLTVL.

V is TRBV11-3 and J is TRBJ2-3, with D possibly matching TRBD2 (8 bases). Per the germline V gene, CDR1 is SGHNT and CDR2 is YENEEA. Trimming took 5 bases from V and 0 from J, leaving 18 bases between them. The CDR3 extends over 17 amino acids. CDR3 residues: CASSTGEAGASTDTQYF. CDR3 DNA sequence: TGTGCCAGCAGCACAGGGGAAGCGGGGGCCAGCACAGATACGCAGTATTTT. The variable domain in full, completed from reference TRBV11-3 and TRBJ2-3, reads EAGVVQSPRYKIIEKKQPVAFWCNPISGHNTLYWYLQNLGQGPELLIRYENEEAVDDSQLPKDRFSAERLKGVDSTLKIQPAELGDSAVYLCASSTGEAGASTDTQYFGPGTRLTVL.

This chain uses TRBV19 with TRBJ1-1; TRBD1 aligns across 8 bases. The germline V gene has CDR1 LNHDA and CDR2 SQIVND (reference sequence). V shed 7 bases, J shed 1 base, and the junction held 8 bases outside the gene matches. CDR3 length: 15 residues. The CDR3, as DNA: TGTGCCAGTACAAACAGGGGGTTTGGGAACACTGAAGCTTTCTTT. It encodes CASTNRGFGNTEAFF.

This clone was counted at least ten times. V gene TRBV3-1 (or the pseudogene TRBV3-2) combines with J gene TRBJ1-5, with D possibly matching TRBD1 (5 bases). The V end was cut by 8 bases, the J end by 6 bases, with 11 bases between. The CDR3 runs to 12 residues. CDR1 is LGHDT, CDR2 YNNKEL, per germline (reference sequence). CDR3 sequence: CASVPGGQPQHF. DNA for the CDR3: TGTGCCAGCGTCCCCGGGGGTCAGCCCCAGCATTTT.

This clone occurred a few times. This chain uses TRBV2 with TRBJ1-1; D call uncertain. The CDR3 is 17 amino acids. Trimming took off 6 bases at V and 0 bases at J, with 20 bases between the two ends. Germline assignment: CDR1 SNHLY and CDR2 FYNNEI. The CDR3 protein is CASRPVTERWVNTEAFF. In DNA form, the CDR3 reads TGTGCCAGCAGGCCAGTGACCGAGAGGTGGGTGAACACTGAAGCTTTCTTT.

This rearrangement joins TRBV7-6 to TRBJ2-3, with 8 positions matching TRBD2. This CDR3 region has 15 residues. Unmatched junction bases numbered 8, after V lost 5 bases and J lost 4 bases. The germline gives CDR1 SGHVS, CDR2 FNYEAQ. The CDR3 coding sequence is TGTGCCAGCAGCCCTCCGGGGGGGGCGGCAGATACGCAGTATTTT. Amino acids: CASSPPGGAADTQYF.

The chain combines TRBV6-2 or TRBV6-3 with TRBJ2-3; 11 nucleotides agree with TRBD2. The germline V gene has CDR1 MNHEY and CDR2 SVGEGT. CDR3 size: 17 residues. With V trimmed by 6 bases and J by 4 bases, 12 bases remained unmatched. CDR3: CASSLTASGGMSDTQYF. The DNA of the CDR3 is TGTGCCAGCAGCCTAACCGCTAGCGGGGGGATGTCAGATACGCAGTATTTT.

The V gene is TRBV9, the J gene TRBJ2-1, with D tentatively TRBD2 (6 bases). V lost 0 bases and J lost 5, with 9 bases in between. Per germline, CDR1 SGDLS and CDR2 YYNGEE. The CDR3 is 14 amino acids. The DNA of the CDR3 is TGTGCCAGCAGCGTAGGCCTAGCGAACAATGAGCAGTTCTTC. Protein sequence: CASSVGLANNEQFF.

The chain joins TRBV4-2 to TRBJ2-7, with D maybe TRBD1 (5 bases). The CDR3 is 11 residues long. Trimming took 4 bases from V and 5 from J, leaving 6 bases between them. Germline V gene data show CDR1 as LGHNA and CDR2 as YNFKEQ. Here the CDR3 reads CASSPGNEQYF. The CDR3 DNA is TGTGCCAGCAGCCCAGGGAACGAGCAGTACTTC.

As DNA, the CDR3 is TGTGCCAGCAGAATGACAGGGGGAGTCACTGAAGCTTTCTTT. It specifies CASRMTGGVTEAFF. The rearrangement links TRBV28 to TRBJ1-1; TRBD1 aligns across 9 bases. The germline gives CDR1 MDHEN, CDR2 SYDVKM. The CDR3 sequence is 14 residues long. V was clipped by 6 bases and J by 4 bases; unmatched bases: 6.

The J gene is TRBJ1-2, the V gene TRBV13; 9 nucleotides match TRBD1. The V segment lost 0 bases and the J segment 6 bases; nucleotides outside the gene matches: 5. The CDR3 consists of 15 residues. The germline V gene encodes CDR1 PRHDT and CDR2 FYEKMQ (reference sequence). Here the CDR3 reads CASSLGRDRVHGYTF. CDR3 DNA sequence: TGTGCCAGCAGCTTAGGCCGGGACAGGGTTCATGGCTACACCTTC. The variable domain in full, completed from reference TRBV13 and TRBJ1-2, reads AAGVIQSPRHLIKEKRETATLKCYPIPRHDTVYWYQQGPGQDPQFLISFYEKMQSDKGSIPDRFSAQQFSDYHSELNMSSLELGDSALYFCASSLGRDRVHGYTFGSGTRLTVV.

The chain joins TRBV27 to TRBJ1-6, with TRBD1 as a possible D gene (5 bases). This CDR3 contains 12 residues. Trimming removed 4 bases at V and 8 bases at J, with 6 bases between. Germline CDR1 and CDR2: MNHEY and SMNVEV (reference sequence). The CDR3 nucleotides read TGTGCCAGCAGTTCGGGGGATTCACCCCTCCACTTT. Its translation: CASSSGDSPLHF.

This rearrangement joins TRBV6-1 to TRBJ2-7, with 11 bases aligning to TRBD1. Germline V gives CDR1 MNHNS, CDR2 SASEGT. This CDR3 region has 16 residues. CDR3: CASSAFRTGGSHEQYV. CDR3 DNA: TGTGCCAGCAGTGCTTTTCGGACAGGGGGCTCCCACGAGCAGTACGTC.

The CDR3 sequence: CSASLQEFYGYTF. CDR3 DNA: TGCAGTGCTAGTCTACAGGAGTTCTATGGCTACACCTTC. This rearrangement joins TRBV20-1 to TRBJ1-2, with a possible D match to TRBD1 (5 bases). The CDR3 covers 13 residues. Between the trimmed V and J ends, which lost 3 bases and 4 bases, there was a span of 12 bases. Germline V gene lookup returns CDR1 DFQATT and CDR2 SNEGSKA (reference sequence).

The chain links TRBV9 to TRBJ1-2, with a tentative D call TRBD1 (6 bases). The CDR3 is made up of 13 amino acids. Trimming left V 3 bases short and J 7 bases short, with 13 bases between. CDR1 is SGDLS and CDR2 is YYNGEE in the germline V gene. CDR3 sequence: CASSEGHPLGYTF. CDR3 nucleotides: TGTGCCAGCAGCGAGGGACACCCCCTTGGCTACACCTTC. The full variable domain, its missing parts supplied by reference TRBV9 and TRBJ1-2, is DSGVTQTPKHLITATGQRVTLRCSPRSGDLSVYWYQQSLDQGLQFLIQYYNGEERAKGNILERFSAQQFPDLHSELNLSSLELGDSALYFCASSEGHPLGYTFGSGTRLTVV.

This chain joins TRBV25-1 and TRBJ2-3, with D perhaps matching TRBD1 (5 bases). The V end was cut by 5 bases, the J end by 1 base, with 13 bases between. Germline V gene sequence: CDR1 MGHDK, CDR2 SYGVNS. The CDR3 has 15 residues. CDR3 nucleotide sequence: TGTGCCAGCAGTTACTCAGGGATCCGCACAGATACGCAGTATTTT. The encoded protein is CASSYSGIRTDTQYF.

This clone was counted only a few times. The chain carries TRBV6-5 and TRBJ1-2, with D unresolved. Germline V lookup: CDR1 MNHEY, CDR2 SVGAGI. Trimming removed 4 bases at V and 2 bases at J, with 17 bases between. The CDR3 extends over 16 amino acids. This chain's CDR3 is CASSSSGAGGNYGYTF. The CDR3 DNA is TGTGCCAGCAGTTCTTCCGGAGCAGGAGGGAACTATGGCTACACCTTC.

The chain is built from TRBV5-6 and TRBJ1-5; 10 nucleotides match TRBD1. Germline V gene data show CDR1 as SGHDT and CDR2 as YYEEEE. With V trimmed by 4 bases and J by 7 bases, 5 bases remained unmatched. CDR3 length equals 14 residues. CDR3 in DNA: TGTGCCAGCAGCCGAAGGGACAGGGGCCAGCCCCAGCATTTT. It translates to CASSRRDRGQPQHF.

The genes are TRBV28 and TRBJ2-1; 8 nucleotides align to TRBD1. The CDR3 totals 14 residues. Trimming removed 4 bases from V and 5 bases from J; junction bases left unmatched: 4. The germline gives CDR1 MDHEN, CDR2 SYDVKM. The CDR3 loop is CASSYRGLDNEQFF. The DNA of the CDR3 is TGTGCCAGCAGTTACAGGGGGTTGGACAATGAGCAGTTCTTC.